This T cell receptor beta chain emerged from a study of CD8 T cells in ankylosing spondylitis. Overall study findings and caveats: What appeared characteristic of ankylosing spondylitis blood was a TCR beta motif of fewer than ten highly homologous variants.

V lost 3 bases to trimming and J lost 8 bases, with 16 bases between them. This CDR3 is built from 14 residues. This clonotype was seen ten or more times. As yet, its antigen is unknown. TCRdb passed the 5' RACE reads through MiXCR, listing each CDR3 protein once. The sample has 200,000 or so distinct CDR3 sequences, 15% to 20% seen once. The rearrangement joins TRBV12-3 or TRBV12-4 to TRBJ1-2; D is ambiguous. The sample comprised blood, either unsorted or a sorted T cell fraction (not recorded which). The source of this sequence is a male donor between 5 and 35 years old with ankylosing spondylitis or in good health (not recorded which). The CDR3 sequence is CASSFSFVGLGYTF. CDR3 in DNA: TGTGCCAGCAGTTTTAGTTTTGTCGGCCTGGGCTACACCTTC.